Reported below is one T cell receptor beta chain. Per the authors' pipeline: Quantification of nucleated cells was approximated via reference gene primer amplification. Clones were read by immunoSEQ multiplex PCR, and TCRdb kept only the in-frame ones, dropping some. Clone size and the V and J calls come from that table; the DNA yielded D and trimming. The sample carries a few hundred thousand clones, 70% to 90% recorded once. This sample is part of a study of blood T cell repertoires in COVID-19. Study information: The cDNA or gDNA used as material had been derived from T cells, B-cell-depleted T cells, or PBMCs.

Germline V gene lookup returns CDR1 LGHDT and CDR2 YNNKEL (reference sequence). V shed 5 bases and J shed 1 base, with 9 bases lying between them. This CDR3 is built from 14 residues. This rearrangement joins TRBV3-1 (or the pseudogene TRBV3-2) to TRBJ2-1, with a possible D match to TRBD1 (6 bases). Sequenced: peripheral blood. This sequence originates from a man aged 40-50 years with acute or convalescent COVID-19. DNA for the CDR3: TGTGCCAGCAGCTACAGGGTTTCCTACAATGAGCAGTTCTTC. Translated, it gives CASSYRVSYNEQFF.